This TCR beta chain stems from a study of T cells in women clearing cervical HPV infection. Study information: Case blood drawn at lesion detection; control blood after infection cleared. Only a few women had HLA typing results available.

Study results and caveats: T-cell numbers per sample were unknown and may explain richness differences.

With regard to this clone: As yet, its antigen is unknown. The read comes to an end 3 residues before the CDR3 does, leaving the germline J gene to fill in the end.

CDR3 length equals 15 residues. Germline values: CDR1 LNHDA, CDR2 SQIVND (reference sequence). Trimming cost V 8 bases and J 1 base, with 15 bases left between them. Measured with immunoSEQ multiplex PCR; TCRdb has only the in-frame clones, and not every one. The table lists tens of thousands of clones, with under 2% in the top ten. The chain has TRBV19 and TRBJ1-5; possible D gene TRBD1, 6 bases. The source is a woman between 18 and 69 years old with a cervical HPV16 infection that either progressed to CIN3+ or cleared (not recorded which). Sequenced sample: blood buffy coat. The part of the CDR3 DNA that was read is TGTGCCAGTGACAATTCTGACAGGAGCAATCAGCCC. It translates to CASDNSDRSNQP. The whole CDR3 reads CASDNSDRSNQPQHF.